Listed below are T cell receptor beta chains from one sample, sequenced in a study of blood T cell repertoires in COVID-19. TCRdb's table, derived via immunoSEQ multiplex PCR, lists solely in-frame clones and lacks some. The sample consists of around 300,000 clones, 87% of them appearing once. The sequencing sample was made of peripheral blood. These receptors were obtained from a man aged 18 to 35 with active or convalescent COVID-19. Each CDR3 is given with its conserved first and last residue. Fields, in order: D gene, J gene, V gene, clone size, CDR3 DNA, CDR3 protein. A D gene is named only where the DNA matches it firmly. Part of the rows lack a size; the others show once, few, many or a class for expanded clones.

d_gene: TRBD2
j_gene: TRBJ2-7
v_gene: TRBV4-3
abundance: .
CDR3nt: TGCGCCAGCAGCCAAGTTGTAGCGGGGACGGGCTACGAGCAGTACTTC
CDR3aa: CASSQVVAGTGYEQYF

d_gene: TRBD1
j_gene: TRBJ2-2
v_gene: TRBV7-9
abundance: .
CDR3nt: TGTGCCAGCAGCTTACTCCAGGGGGAAGAGCTGTTTTTT
CDR3aa: CASSLLQGEELFF

d_gene: .
j_gene: TRBJ1-5
v_gene: TRBV5-5
abundance: .
CDR3nt: TGTGCCAGCAGCTTAAGCCAGGGCGTCAGTCAGCCCCAGCATTTT
CDR3aa: CASSLSQGVSQPQHF

d_gene: .
j_gene: TRBJ1-1
v_gene: TRBV7-9
abundance: .
CDR3nt: TGTGCCAGCAGCTTCTCCGGAGAAATGAACACTGAAGCTTTCTTT
CDR3aa: CASSFSGEMNTEAFF

d_gene: .
j_gene: TRBJ1-1
v_gene: TRBV18
abundance: .
CDR3nt: TGTGCCAGCTCACCTGCTTCGGGGGAGAACACTGAAGCTTTCTTT
CDR3aa: CASSPASGENTEAFF

d_gene: .
j_gene: TRBJ1-1
v_gene: TRBV10-2
abundance: .
CDR3nt: TGCGCCAGCAGTGACCGGACTCGAGGGTACACTGAAGCTTTCTTT
CDR3aa: CASSDRTRGYTEAFF

d_gene: TRBD2
j_gene: TRBJ2-7
v_gene: TRBV19
abundance: once
CDR3nt: TGTGCCAGTAGTCTAAGCGGGAGGTCCTACGAGCAGTACTTC
CDR3aa: CASSLSGRSYEQYF

d_gene: .
j_gene: TRBJ2-2
v_gene: TRBV18
abundance: .
CDR3nt: TGTGCCAGCTCACCGCAAGATTCGCGTACCGGGGAGCTGTTTTTT
CDR3aa: CASSPQDSRTGELFF

d_gene: TRBD1
j_gene: TRBJ1-4
v_gene: TRBV5-4
abundance: .
CDR3nt: TGTGCCAGCAGCCATCTGGACAGGGGGCAGGATGAAAAACTGTTTTTT
CDR3aa: CASSHLDRGQDEKLFF

d_gene: TRBD1
j_gene: TRBJ2-7
v_gene: TRBV5-6
abundance: .
CDR3nt: TGTGCCAGCAGCTACGCCGGGACAGGGGTATACGAGCAGTACTTC
CDR3aa: CASSYAGTGVYEQYF

d_gene: TRBD2
j_gene: TRBJ2-2
v_gene: TRBV5-1
abundance: .
CDR3nt: TGCGCCAGCAGCTTGGTCGGGAGGATGAACACCGGGGAGCTGTTTTTT
CDR3aa: CASSLVGRMNTGELFF

d_gene: .
j_gene: TRBJ2-7
v_gene: TRBV5-6
abundance: .
CDR3nt: TGTGCCAGCAGCTTCGCCAGCTACGAGCAGTACTTC
CDR3aa: CASSFASYEQYF

d_gene: TRBD2
j_gene: TRBJ2-3
v_gene: TRBV7-8
abundance: .
CDR3nt: TGTGCCAGCAGCTGGCTAGCGGGGACGAGCACAGATACGCAGTATTTT
CDR3aa: CASSWLAGTSTDTQYF

d_gene: .
j_gene: TRBJ1-1
v_gene: TRBV12-3/TRBV12-4
abundance: .
CDR3nt: TGTGCCAGCAGTTTCTCGGGGAACACTGAAGCTTTCTTT
CDR3aa: CASSFSGNTEAFF

d_gene: .
j_gene: TRBJ1-4
v_gene: TRBV6-2/TRBV6-3
abundance: .
CDR3nt: TGTGCCAGCAGCCCCCGACTAGGTGGTGAAAAACTGTTTTTT
CDR3aa: CASSPRLGGEKLFF

d_gene: TRBD2
j_gene: TRBJ2-5
v_gene: TRBV4-3
abundance: .
CDR3nt: TGCGCCAGCAGCCAGGGACTAGCGGGGGGGACCCAGTACTTC
CDR3aa: CASSQGLAGGTQYF

d_gene: .
j_gene: TRBJ1-1
v_gene: TRBV7-2
abundance: .
CDR3nt: TGTGCCAGCAGCGCAAGGTTGGGGCTGATCGAAGCTTTCTTT
CDR3aa: CASSARLGLIEAFF

d_gene: TRBD1
j_gene: TRBJ1-2
v_gene: TRBV19
abundance: .
CDR3nt: TGTGCCAGTACACAGGGGGGGCGATATCGCGGCTACACCTTC
CDR3aa: CASTQGGRYRGYTF

d_gene: TRBD1
j_gene: TRBJ2-2
v_gene: TRBV2
abundance: few
CDR3nt: TGTGCCAGTCCCGGGACAGGGGCGCGGACCGGGGAGCTGTTTTTT
CDR3aa: CASPGTGARTGELFF

d_gene: .
j_gene: TRBJ2-1
v_gene: TRBV9
abundance: .
CDR3nt: TGTGCCAGCAGCGTAACAAGCGGCCAACACAATGAGCAGTTCTTC
CDR3aa: CASSVTSGQHNEQFF

d_gene: .
j_gene: TRBJ1-1
v_gene: TRBV29-1
abundance: .
CDR3nt: TGCAGCGTTGAGAGAGTAATGAACACTGAAGCTTTCTTT
CDR3aa: CSVERVMNTEAFF

d_gene: TRBD1
j_gene: TRBJ1-4
v_gene: TRBV7-9
abundance: .
CDR3nt: TGTGCCAGCAGCTTGGGACCGGGACAGGGGTTTTTT
CDR3aa: CASSLGPGQGFF

d_gene: TRBD1
j_gene: TRBJ1-3
v_gene: TRBV18
abundance: .
CDR3nt: TGTGCCAGCTCACCAAGGACAGGAACTGGAAACACCATATATTTT
CDR3aa: CASSPRTGTGNTIYF

d_gene: .
j_gene: TRBJ1-4
v_gene: TRBV19
abundance: .
CDR3nt: TGTGCCAGTAGTATCTCAAGGGGTAATGAAAAACTGTTTTTT
CDR3aa: CASSISRGNEKLFF

d_gene: .
j_gene: TRBJ1-1
v_gene: TRBV7-8
abundance: .
CDR3nt: TGTGCCAGCAGCCATATACGGGGGACGAACACTGAAGCTTTCTTT
CDR3aa: CASSHIRGTNTEAFF

d_gene: TRBD2
j_gene: TRBJ2-1
v_gene: TRBV6-6
abundance: .
CDR3nt: TGTGCCAGCAGCCGACTAGCGGGCTTACCGATCTACAATGAGCAGTTCTTC
CDR3aa: CASSRLAGLPIYNEQFF

d_gene: .
j_gene: TRBJ1-1
v_gene: TRBV5-1
abundance: .
CDR3nt: TGCGCCAGCAGGGCGGACACTGAAGCTTTCTTT
CDR3aa: CASRADTEAFF

d_gene: TRBD2
j_gene: TRBJ2-3
v_gene: TRBV5-1
abundance: .
CDR3nt: TGCGCCAGCAGCTCACTAGCGACTAACACAGATACGCAGTATTTT
CDR3aa: CASSSLATNTDTQYF

d_gene: TRBD1
j_gene: TRBJ2-2
v_gene: TRBV7-6
abundance: .
CDR3nt: TGTGCCAGCAGCTTTCGACAGGGGGCCACCGGGGAGCTGTTTTTT
CDR3aa: CASSFRQGATGELFF

d_gene: .
j_gene: TRBJ2-7
v_gene: TRBV5-1
abundance: .
CDR3nt: TGCGCCAGCAGCTTGGGGCAGGGCTCCTACGAGCAGTACTTC
CDR3aa: CASSLGQGSYEQYF

d_gene: .
j_gene: TRBJ2-7
v_gene: TRBV12-3/TRBV12-4
abundance: few
CDR3nt: TGTGCCAGCAGTTTTGCTAGCCGGGGCGAGCAGTACTTC
CDR3aa: CASSFASRGEQYF

d_gene: TRBD2
j_gene: TRBJ2-2
v_gene: TRBV27
abundance: .
CDR3nt: TGTGCCAGCAGTTCGATTGGACTAGCGGGACCCAAGAACACCGGGGAGCTGTTTTTT
CDR3aa: CASSSIGLAGPKNTGELFF

d_gene: .
j_gene: TRBJ2-1
v_gene: TRBV7-8
abundance: .
CDR3nt: TGTGCCAGCAGCTTGGGCAGCTCCTACAATGAGCAGTTCTTC
CDR3aa: CASSLGSSYNEQFF